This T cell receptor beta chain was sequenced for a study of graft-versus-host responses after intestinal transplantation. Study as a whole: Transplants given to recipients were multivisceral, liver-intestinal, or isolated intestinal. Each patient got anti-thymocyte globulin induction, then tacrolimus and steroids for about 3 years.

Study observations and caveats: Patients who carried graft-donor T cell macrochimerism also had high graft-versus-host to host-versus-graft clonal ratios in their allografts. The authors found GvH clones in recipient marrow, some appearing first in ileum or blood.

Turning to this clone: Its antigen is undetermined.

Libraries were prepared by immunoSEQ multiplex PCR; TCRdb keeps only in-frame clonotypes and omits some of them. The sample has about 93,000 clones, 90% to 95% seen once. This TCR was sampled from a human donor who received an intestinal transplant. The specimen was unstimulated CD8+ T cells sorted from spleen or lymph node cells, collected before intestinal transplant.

CDR3 DNA: TGTGCCAGCAGCTGGACGACAGGGAACTATGGCTACACCTTC. Residues: CASSWTTGNYGYTF. The chain combines TRBV7-9 with TRBJ1-2; TRBD1 agrees at 7 bases. This CDR3 has 14 residues. The germline V gene encodes CDR1 SEHNR and CDR2 FQNEAQ (reference sequence). V dropped 4 bases and J dropped 2; count of bases not matched to a gene: 4. The full variable domain, rest sourced from reference TRBV7-9 and TRBJ1-2, is DTGVSQNPRHKITKRGQNVTFRCDPISEHNRLYWYRQTLGQGPEFLTYFQNEAQLEKSRLLSDRFSAERPKGSFSTLEIQRTEQGDSAMYLCASSWTTGNYGYTFGSGTRLTVV.